This T cell receptor beta chain came from a study of T cells in Graves' hyperthyroidism and ophthalmopathy. Study-wide points: The model identified upcoming ophthalmopathy a median about 7.1 months ahead of onset.

TCR beta CDR3 sequences were amplified from RNA transcripts. Primed by the HTBI set, a first-round RT-PCR was run on the TCR CDR3. TCRdb used MiXCR to reprocess the multiplex PCR reads, holding one entry per CDR3 protein. The table shows over 400,000 distinct CDR3 sequences, with 14% to 15% occurring only once. V dropped 3 bases and J dropped 7 bases, with 10 bases sitting between them. Germline V gives CDR1 DFQATT, CDR2 SNEGSKA (reference sequence). The CDR3 spans 12 residues. This clonotype was recorded at least ten times. Its antigen is unknown. This TCR was sampled from a man younger than 35 with Graves' ophthalmopathy. Sequenced material: blood. This chain joins TRBV20-1 and TRBJ2-1; D remains unclear. Written as DNA, the CDR3 is TGCAGTGCTAGGGACGCTAGTAATGAGCAGTTCTTC. As protein: CSARDASNEQFF.